These 30 T cell receptor beta chains were all obtained from the same sample, sequenced in a study of blood T cell repertoires in COVID-19. Repertoires were generated with immunoSEQ multiplex PCR, while TCRdb's copy carries only in-frame clones and drops some. The sample records under 200,000 clones, around 72% being singletons. Specimen: peripheral blood. Source of these receptors: a woman of 80 years or more with acute or convalescent COVID-19.

The rearrangement uses TRBV27 and TRBJ1-1; D possibly corresponds to TRBD1 (5 bases). The CDR3 runs 14 residues. Germline loops: CDR1 MNHEY, CDR2 SMNVEV (reference sequence). V gave up 4 bases and J gave up 3 bases, with 12 bases separating them. CDR3 protein: CASSSSQGYTEAFF. The CDR3 DNA is TGTGCCAGCAGTTCCTCTCAGGGTTACACTGAAGCTTTCTTT.

The chain joins TRBV9 to TRBJ2-7; perhaps TRBD1 as D (6 bases). The CDR3 length is 14 residues. Trimming shortened V by 0 bases and J by 3 bases, and 10 bases separated the two germline ends. Germline CDR1 reads SGDLS; CDR2 reads YYNGEE. This CDR3 reads CASSVGGQGYEQYF. The CDR3 DNA reads TGTGCCAGCAGCGTAGGGGGGCAGGGCTACGAGCAGTACTTC.

This clone was detected only a few times. The genes are TRBV7-9 and TRBJ1-1, with a possible D match to TRBD1 (5 bases). This CDR3 is 15 amino acids long. Trimming left V 1 base short and J 4 bases short, with 13 bases between. Germline loops: CDR1 SEHNR, CDR2 FQNEAQ (reference sequence). CDR3 region: CASSLGVGVGTEAFF. CDR3 sequence (DNA): TGTGCCAGCAGCTTAGGGGTAGGGGTAGGCACTGAAGCTTTCTTT.

V gene TRBV25-1 combines with J gene TRBJ2-5; 9 nucleotides match TRBD2. Germline CDR1 MGHDK, CDR2 SYGVNS. The V segment lost 6 bases and the J segment 2 bases; nucleotides outside the gene matches: 7. CDR3 length: 15 amino acids. The CDR3 spells CASRGAGGNQETQYF. For the CDR3, the DNA is TGTGCCAGCAGGGGTGCGGGAGGGAATCAAGAGACCCAGTACTTC. The full variable domain, rest sourced from reference TRBV25-1 and TRBJ2-5, is EADIYQTPRYLVIGTGKKITLECSQTMGHDKMYWYQQDPGMELHLIHYSYGVNSTEKGDLSSESTVSRIRTEHFPLTLESARPSHTSQYLCASRGAGGNQETQYFGPGTRLLVL.

A single count supports this clone. This chain joins TRBV4-3 and TRBJ1-2, with D unresolved. CDR3 length: 14 amino acids. V was clipped by 1 base and J by 1 base, with 7 bases between them. The V gene's germline CDR1 is LGHNA and CDR2 YSLEER. The CDR3 region has the DNA TGCGCCAGCAGCCAAGGTCCAGATAACTATGGCTACACCTTC. Its protein product is CASSQGPDNYGYTF.

V is TRBV27 and J is TRBJ2-3, with TRBD2 as a possible D gene (5 bases). This CDR3 has 17 residues. V gave up 6 bases and J gave up 0 bases, with 19 bases separating them. In germline, CDR1 is MNHEY, CDR2 SMNVEV (reference sequence). The CDR3 loop is CASSKPSYGISTDTQYF. CDR3 in DNA: TGTGCCAGCAGCAAACCCTCCTACGGGATTAGCACAGATACGCAGTATTTT.

The chain links TRBV5-1 to TRBJ1-1; weak D call: TRBD1 (6 bases). Per the germline V gene, CDR1 is SGHRS and CDR2 is YFSETQ. V was shortened by 2 bases and J by 1 base, with 12 bases between the two germline ends. The CDR3 contains 15 residues. CDR3 bases: TGCGCCAGCAGCTTTAACGGACAGAAGAACACTGAAGCTTTCTTT. It translates to CASSFNGQKNTEAFF.

The chain has TRBV27 and TRBJ2-7; TRBD1 agrees at 8 bases. V shed 8 bases and J 4 bases; nucleotides not matched to a gene: 13. The CDR3 covers 15 residues. Germline V CDR1 and CDR2: MNHEY, SMNVEV (reference sequence). The CDR3 region is CASGKGQEVLYEQYF. The CDR3 region has the DNA TGTGCCAGCGGAAAGGGACAGGAAGTATTGTACGAGCAGTACTTC.

The genes are TRBV28 and TRBJ2-5, with 8 bases aligning to TRBD1. This CDR3 region has 13 residues. Germline lookup yields CDR1 MDHEN and CDR2 SYDVKM. V was clipped by 6 bases and J by 5 bases; unmatched bases: 5. The CDR3, as DNA: TGTGCCAGCAGCTCGGGACAGGTTGAGACCCAGTACTTC. It translates to CASSSGQVETQYF.

V and J are TRBV6-5 and TRBJ1-2; 9 nucleotides agree with TRBD1. Germline trimming cut 6 bases from V and 3 bases from J; bases unmatched to any gene: 8. The CDR3 length is 15 residues. The germline CDR1 and CDR2 sequences are MNHEY and SVGAGI. In DNA, the CDR3 is TGTGCCAGCAGAAGAACAGGGGGCCGGTACTATGGCTACACCTTC. As protein: CASRRTGGRYYGYTF.

The J gene is TRBJ2-5, the V gene TRBV3-1 (or the pseudogene TRBV3-2), with TRBD1 matching over 7 bases. V was pared by 5 bases and J by 5 bases, with 8 bases of the junction left unmatched. The CDR3 is 14 amino acids. Germline assignment: CDR1 LGHDT and CDR2 YNNKEL (reference sequence). The CDR3 spells CASSMRTGAETQYF. CDR3 bases: TGTGCCAGCAGCATGAGAACAGGGGCGGAGACCCAGTACTTC.

The V gene is TRBV10-1, the J gene TRBJ2-1; TRBD1 agrees at 11 bases. Germline CDR1 WNHNN, CDR2 SYGVQD (reference sequence). The trim removed 6 bases at V and 1 base at J, leaving 2 bases unmatched. The CDR3 sequence is 15 residues long. CDR3 sequence: CASSGDRGSYNEQFF. As DNA, the CDR3 is TGCGCCAGCAGCGGGGACAGGGGGTCCTACAATGAGCAGTTCTTC.

DNA of the CDR3: TGTGCCAGCAGGCTCCGGGACAGGGGGTTTCGCGGTGAGCAGTTCTTC. It codes for CASRLRDRGFRGEQFF. This chain uses TRBV2 with TRBJ2-1; 11 nucleotides align to TRBD1. Germline V gene lookup returns CDR1 SNHLY and CDR2 FYNNEI. After removal of 6 bases from V and 9 bases from J, the junction contained 13 bases not matched to a gene. The length of the CDR3 is 16 residues.

The chain has TRBV7-9 and TRBJ2-3, with 9 bases lining up with TRBD2. Unmatched junction bases numbered 5, after V lost 5 bases and J lost 2 bases. Germline assignment: CDR1 SEHNR and CDR2 FQNEAQ (reference sequence). This CDR3 region has 15 residues. The CDR3 spells CASSVSGGPTDTQYF. In nucleotides, the CDR3 is TGTGCCAGCAGCGTTAGCGGGGGCCCCACAGATACGCAGTATTTT.

V gene TRBV3-1 (or the pseudogene TRBV3-2) combines with J gene TRBJ1-5; 8 bases are a match to TRBD1. This CDR3 region has 15 residues. After removal of 6 bases from V and 6 bases from J, the junction contained 10 bases not matched to a gene. Germline V CDR1 and CDR2: LGHDT, YNNKEL (reference sequence). The CDR3 DNA is TGTGCCAGCAGTATGACCACAGGGGGGAGTCAGCCCCAGCATTTT. Translation: CASSMTTGGSQPQHF.

CDR3 DNA sequence: TGTGCCAGTAGTATAGCGGGGGGAGATGGCTACACCTTC. Its protein is CASSIAGGDGYTF. The chain uses TRBV19 and TRBJ1-2, with D possibly matching TRBD1 (5 bases). CDR1 and CDR2 from the germline V gene are LNHDA and SQIVND (reference sequence). CDR3 length: 13 residues. Trimming left V 1 base short and J 6 bases short, with 9 bases between.

This clone showed up just a few times. V and J are TRBV7-2 and TRBJ2-7; 10 nucleotides align to TRBD1. With 5 bases clipped from V and 0 bases from J, the junction kept 7 bases outside the gene matches. From germline, CDR1 is SGHTA and CDR2 FQGNSA. There are 16 residues in the CDR3. The CDR3 spells CASSPPGQGLSYEQYF. Here the CDR3 DNA reads TGTGCCAGCAGCCCTCCGGGACAGGGGCTCTCCTACGAGCAGTACTTC.

V usage is TRBV6-2 or TRBV6-3 and J usage is TRBJ1-5; possibly TRBD1 for D (6 bases). V lost 1 base and J lost 0, with 13 bases in between. Germline V gene sequence: CDR1 MNHEY, CDR2 SVGEGT. This CDR3 spans 17 amino acids. The DNA of the CDR3 is TGTGCCAGCAGTTACTTTGGGACAACGTATAGCAATCAGCCCCAGCATTTT. Translation: CASSYFGTTYSNQPQHF.

In nucleotides, the CDR3 is TGTGCCAGCAGCTTAGAACTTACGCAGTATTTT. This encodes CASSLELTQYF. V usage is TRBV7-9 and J usage is TRBJ2-3, with no clear D. Per the germline V gene, CDR1 is SEHNR and CDR2 is FQNEAQ (reference sequence). CDR3 size: 11 residues. V lost 1 base and J 8 bases, leaving 4 bases between the germline ends.

CDR3 nucleotides: TGTGCCAGCAAGGACAACTTTTACGAGCAGTACTTC. Its protein product is CASKDNFYEQYF. The chain combines TRBV27 with TRBJ2-7; D is possibly TRBD1 (5 bases). V dropped 7 bases and J dropped 4 bases, with 11 bases sitting between them. Germline V lookup: CDR1 MNHEY, CDR2 SMNVEV (reference sequence). CDR3 length: 12 residues.

This clone appeared a single time. The V and J genes are TRBV7-9 and TRBJ2-1; TRBD2 aligns across 9 bases. Looked up from germline, CDR1 is SEHNR and CDR2 is FQNEAQ (reference sequence). The junction had 13 bases not matched to a gene; V was cut back by 5 bases and J by 8 bases. CDR3 length: 16 amino acids. CDR3 nucleotides: TGTGCCAGCAGCCCTCGGGGGACTAGCATGGCCCATGAGCAGTTCTTC. This codes for CASSPRGTSMAHEQFF.

The gene calls are TRBV5-4 and TRBJ2-3; 13 bases are a match to TRBD2. Germline V CDR1 and CDR2: SGHNT, YYREEE (reference sequence). V trimming: 4 bases; J trimming: 3 bases; junction bases outside the gene matches: 2. CDR3 length: 15 amino acids. CDR3 region: CASSRTSGSTDTQYF. The CDR3 DNA follows: TGTGCCAGCAGCAGGACTAGCGGGAGTACAGATACGCAGTATTTT.

This clone showed up just once. The chain is built from TRBV27 and TRBJ2-7, with D perhaps matching TRBD1 (5 bases). Per germline, CDR1 MNHEY and CDR2 SMNVEV (reference sequence). V lost 6 bases to trimming and J lost 3 bases, with 18 bases between them. The length of the CDR3 is 15 residues. The chain's CDR3 is CASRRGASDFYEQYF. The CDR3 nucleotides read TGTGCCAGCAGACGTGGGGCCTCCGATTTCTACGAGCAGTACTTC.

The chain combines TRBV6-2 or TRBV6-3 with TRBJ2-3, with a tentative D call TRBD2 (6 bases). In germline, CDR1 is MNHEY, CDR2 SVGEGT. This CDR3 region has 17 residues. The V gene lost 8 bases and the J gene lost 2 bases, with 23 bases spanning the gap. CDR3: CASGRGRLATSTDTQYF. The CDR3 nucleotides read TGTGCCAGCGGCCGAGGTCGGCTAGCGACATCCACAGATACGCAGTATTTT.

This chain uses TRBV6-1 with TRBJ2-2; 9 nucleotides align to TRBD2. This CDR3 has 15 amino acids. Germline-derived CDR1 and CDR2 are MNHNS and SASEGT. The V gene end was trimmed by 3 bases and the J gene end by 1 base; junction bases not matched to a gene: 0. CDR3 sequence: CASSETSGNTGELFF. The CDR3 coding sequence is TGTGCCAGCAGTGAGACTAGCGGGAACACCGGGGAGCTGTTTTTT.

The J gene is TRBJ2-1, the V gene TRBV28; 8 bases map to TRBD1. Germline loops: CDR1 MDHEN, CDR2 SYDVKM. Germline trimming cut 3 bases from V and 8 bases from J; bases unmatched to any gene: 9. The CDR3 runs to 15 residues. The CDR3 sequence: CASSFPRGLFDEQFF. CDR3 DNA sequence: TGTGCCAGCAGTTTCCCCAGGGGGCTTTTCGATGAGCAGTTCTTC.

This clone was seen many times. This chain uses TRBV12-3 or TRBV12-4 with TRBJ2-5, with D perhaps TRBD1 (5 bases). V lost 7 bases to trimming and J lost 7 bases, with 16 bases between them. The CDR3 extends over 13 amino acids. CDR3 nucleotide sequence: TGTGCCAGCACTTGGACAAATAGGGGGACCCAGTACTTC. Amino acid sequence: CASTWTNRGTQYF.

This rearrangement joins TRBV5-1 to TRBJ2-2, with TRBD2 matching 9 bases. The CDR3 has 16 amino acids. V was clipped by 2 bases and J by 7 bases; unmatched bases: 9. Germline values: CDR1 SGHRS, CDR2 YFSETQ. This chain's CDR3 is CASSFSGRDGGGELFF. CDR3 DNA: TGCGCCAGCAGCTTTAGCGGGAGAGACGGAGGCGGGGAGCTGTTTTTT.

The chain carries TRBV28 and TRBJ1-5, with 9 bases aligning to TRBD1. CDR3 size: 14 residues. Unmatched junction bases numbered 4, after V lost 8 bases and J lost 2 bases. The germline gives CDR1 MDHEN, CDR2 SYDVKM. CDR3 protein: CASGQGSRNQPQHF. DNA of the CDR3: TGTGCCAGCGGACAGGGGAGTCGCAATCAGCCCCAGCATTTT.

The chain carries TRBV28 and TRBJ2-2; 8 bases map to TRBD2. Germline trimming cut 3 bases from V and 6 bases from J; bases unmatched to any gene: 15. The CDR3 is 18 residues long. Looked up from germline, CDR1 is MDHEN and CDR2 is SYDVKM. The CDR3 coding sequence is TGTGCCAGCAGTTTCGAAGGGCTAGGAGCGGGAGTCTCCGGGGAGCTGTTTTTT. Its translation is CASSFEGLGAGVSGELFF.